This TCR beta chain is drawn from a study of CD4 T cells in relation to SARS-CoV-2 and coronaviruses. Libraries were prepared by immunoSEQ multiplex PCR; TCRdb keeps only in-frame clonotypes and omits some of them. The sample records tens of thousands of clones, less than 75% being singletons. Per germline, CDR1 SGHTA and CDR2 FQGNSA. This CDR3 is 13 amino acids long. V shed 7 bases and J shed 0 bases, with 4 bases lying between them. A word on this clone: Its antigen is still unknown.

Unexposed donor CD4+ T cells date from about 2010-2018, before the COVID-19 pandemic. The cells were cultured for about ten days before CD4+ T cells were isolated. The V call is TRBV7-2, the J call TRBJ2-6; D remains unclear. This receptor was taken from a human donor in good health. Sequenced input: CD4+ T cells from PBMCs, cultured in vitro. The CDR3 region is CASKVSGANVLTF. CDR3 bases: TGTGCCAGCAAGGTCTCTGGGGCCAACGTCCTGACTTTC.